The next 15 T cell receptor beta chains were all read from a single sample in a study of blood T cells in healthy people across ages (dated by TCRdb to about 2015). The library was prepared using 5' RACE. The sequencer was an Illumina HiSeq 2500. A second roughly 6 to 11 cycle PCR used a sample-barcoded 5' primer and a J-beta primer mix. The raw public reads went through TCRdb reprocessing: fastp at Q25, MiXCR clone calling, in-frame beta chains kept. For every CDR3 protein sequence, its rows merge into one entry that carries the most common genes and DNA. A total of some 1.4 million distinct CDR3 sequences appear in this sample, 35% to 45% of them only once. The ten top clones hold 7.9% of the sample. Sequenced: blood. The receptors stem from a woman aged 18-29 years in good health.

This clonotype was seen a handful of times. The chain employs TRBV6-5 and TRBJ2-1, with D tentatively TRBD2 (5 bases). CDR1 and CDR2 (germline): MNHEY, SVGAGI. The CDR3 covers 16 residues. V was shortened by 3 bases and J by 8 bases, with 20 bases between the two germline ends. In DNA form, the CDR3 reads TGTGCCAGCAGTTATGTTGGGCGGGCTCTTCGGGATGAGCAGTTCTTC. Protein sequence: CASSYVGRALRDEQFF.

The V call is TRBV30, the J call TRBJ2-3; 10 bases match TRBD1. Trimming removed 8 bases from V and 3 bases from J; junction bases left unmatched: 8. Germline loops: CDR1 GTSNPN, CDR2 SVGIG (reference sequence). The CDR3 loop spans 14 amino acids. CDR3 region: CALLTGQGTDTQYF. Here the CDR3 DNA reads TGTGCCCTGCTAACGGGACAGGGGACAGATACGCAGTATTTT.

This chain connects TRBV15 to TRBJ2-5; D remains unclear. CDR1 is LNHNV and CDR2 is YYDKDF in the germline V gene (reference sequence). V was pared by 0 bases and J by 5 bases, with 25 bases between. The CDR3 spans 19 residues. CDR3 in DNA: TGTGCCACCAGCAGAGATGTGGTTAGGTACAACCCGGCCCAGGAGACCCAGTACTTC. Translation: CATSRDVVRYNPAQETQYF.

Here the CDR3 reads CASSSWTDRNEQYF. Written as DNA, the CDR3 is TGTGCCAGCAGCTCATGGACCGACAGGAACGAGCAGTACTTC. This chain links TRBV5-6 with TRBJ2-7; a weak D match, TRBD1 (6 bases). Germline CDR1 reads SGHDT; CDR2 reads YYEEEE. The CDR3 totals 14 residues. The ends were cut back, 3 bases at V and 5 bases at J, with 15 bases in the middle.

On this clonotype: At one of its ends the junction is not consistent with the germline gene, which may arise from a read error. V gene TRBV30 combines with J gene TRBJ2-4; no clear D. The J call may be mistaken, given a closer DNA end match to TRBJ2-7. Germline V lookup: CDR1 GTSNPN, CDR2 SVGIG (reference sequence). The CDR3 has 16 residues. The CDR3 nucleotides read TGCGCCTGGAGTCGAGGCAGCAATTATGCTCGCTACGAGCAGTACTTC. This codes for CAWSRGSNYARYEQYF.

Comments on this clonotype: A single base separates this from a much larger clone, so it may be a read error. The rearrangement uses TRBV20-1 and TRBJ2-3; D call uncertain. Germline V gene sequence: CDR1 DFQATT, CDR2 SNEGSKA (reference sequence). The CDR3 consists of 16 residues. The DNA of the CDR3 is TGCAGTGCTAGAGATTTTAAGATGGGCGGCACAGATATGCAGTATTTT. It codes for CSARDFKMGGTDMQYF.

The table lists this clonotype with a few counts. This CDR3 reads CASSQPLLAGSAYEQYF. Here the CDR3 DNA reads TGCGCCAGCAGCCAACCCTTACTAGCGGGATCGGCCTACGAGCAGTACTTC. The chain joins TRBV4-1 to TRBJ2-7; 10 nucleotides match TRBD2. The trim removed 2 bases at V and 2 bases at J, leaving 9 bases unmatched. CDR1 MGHRA and CDR2 YSYEKL come from the germline V gene. The CDR3 spans 17 residues.

In its sample, this clonotype was seen a few times. This chain links TRBV20-1 with TRBJ1-2; D remains ambiguous. The germline V gene has CDR1 DFQATT and CDR2 SNEGSKA (reference sequence). V dropped 4 bases and J dropped 0 bases, with 9 bases sitting between them. The CDR3 loop spans 13 amino acids. The CDR3, as DNA: TGCAGTGCTAAGCCCGAGTCTAACTATGGCTACACCTTC. Translated: CSAKPESNYGYTF.

This clonotype was counted between two and nine times. This chain links TRBV15 with TRBJ2-7; possible D gene TRBD2, 5 bases. The germline V gene has CDR1 LNHNV and CDR2 YYDKDF (reference sequence). The V end was cut by 4 bases, the J end by 2 bases, with 9 bases between. The CDR3 has 13 residues. CDR3 in DNA: TGTGCCACCAGCACGGACTTTCCCTACGAGCAGTACTTC. Protein product: CATSTDFPYEQYF.

This sequence joins TRBV27 and TRBJ1-2; a weak D match, TRBD1 (6 bases). The CDR3 loop spans 13 amino acids. Looked up from germline, CDR1 is MNHEY and CDR2 is SMNVEV (reference sequence). V lost 6 bases and J 0 bases, leaving 8 bases between the germline ends. The CDR3: CASRDRPNYGYTF. The CDR3, as DNA: TGTGCCAGCAGGGACAGACCTAACTATGGCTACACCTTC.

V is TRBV27 and J is TRBJ1-2, with D tentatively TRBD1 (6 bases). CDR3 size: 14 residues. Trimming cost V 1 base and J 4 bases, with 10 bases left between them. CDR1 is MNHEY and CDR2 is SMNVEV in the germline V gene (reference sequence). CDR3 amino acids: CASSLFGGPYGYTF. As DNA, the CDR3 is TGTGCCAGCAGTTTATTTGGGGGGCCCTATGGCTACACCTTC.

The chain recombines TRBV20-1 with TRBJ2-3; TRBD1 or TRBD2 may be the D gene (5 bases each). The V and J ends lost 4 bases and 0 bases respectively, with 14 bases between them. CDR1 is DFQATT and CDR2 is SNEGSKA in the germline V gene (reference sequence). The CDR3 is 15 residues long. The CDR3 loop reads CSAIAGTSSTDTQYF. CDR3 nucleotides: TGCAGTGCTATTGCAGGGACCTCTAGCACAGATACGCAGTATTTT.

V gene TRBV29-1 combines with J gene TRBJ1-2; no definite D call. V lost 3 bases and J 3 bases, leaving 11 bases between the germline ends. From germline, CDR1 is SQVTM and CDR2 ANQGSEA. The CDR3 totals 13 residues. CDR3 region: CSVEAPGYYGYTF. In DNA form, the CDR3 reads TGCAGCGTTGAGGCCCCAGGATACTATGGCTACACCTTC.

This clonotype has only a few counts. This sequence joins TRBV9 and TRBJ2-5; 7 nucleotides align to TRBD1. Judging by the DNA end, TRBJ2-7 fits better; the J call may be wrong. Per germline, CDR1 SGDLS and CDR2 YYNGEE. The CDR3 totals 14 residues. Here the CDR3 reads CASSLTQGKGEQYF. The DNA for the CDR3 is TGTGCCAGCAGCCTCACACAGGGGAAGGGCGAGCAGTACTTC.

The chain uses TRBV27 and TRBJ2-1; 11 nucleotides align to TRBD2. This CDR3 spans 16 amino acids. J gave up 8 bases and V 2 bases, and 8 bases lay outside the gene matches. From germline, CDR1 is MNHEY and CDR2 SMNVEV (reference sequence). The CDR3 bases are TGTGCCAGCAGTTTAATAGCGGGGGGGCCTATACATGAGCAGTTCTTC. Translated: CASSLIAGGPIHEQFF.